This TCR beta chain is drawn from a study of CD8+ T cells in alopecia areata. Study in general: Each day, treated patients took oral tofacitinib twice, at 5 to 10 mg per dose.

Sorting of PBMCs yielded the CD4+ and CD8+ T cells. The CDR3 covers 13 residues. V was clipped by 4 bases and J by 5 bases, with 11 bases between them. CDR1 and CDR2 (germline): LGHNA, YNFKEQ. Extraction of RNA preceded its reverse transcription into cDNA, which served as the sequencing template. The assay was immunoSEQ multiplex PCR, and TCRdb's table has in-frame clones only and misses some. The data contain 100,000 to 150,000 clones, about 57% of them singletons. The chain couples TRBV4-2 to TRBJ2-5; D call uncertain. The sequenced sample was CD4+ T cells sorted from blood, obtained at week 0. This TCR came from a human donor with alopecia areata. The CDR3 nucleotides read TGTGCCAGCAGCCTTGATCTGTTGGAGACCCAGTACTTC. Translated: CASSLDLLETQYF.